Listed below are T cell receptor beta chains from one sample, sequenced in a study of human T cells and chemical hapten exposure. One entry per CDR3 protein, called by TCRdb with MiXCR from the RACE reads. The repertoire holds roughly 140,000 distinct CDR3 sequences, with 12% as singletons. The sequencing used whole blood, collected in connection with sensitization to the hapten diphenylcyclopropenone (DPC). The receptors derive from a woman in her fifties or sixties with alopecia areata. Some clones in this sample may be carry-over from other donors' samples. The CDR3 runs from the conserved cysteine through the conserved F or W. The D gene is left open where the match is weak. For some rows the clone size is stated as once, few or many, or as a class when expanded; others skip it.

>-|TRBV5-4|TRBJ2-4|TRBD1
TGTGCCAGCAGCTCAGACAGGGTAAAAAACATTCAGTACTTC
CASSSDRVKNIQYF
>-|TRBV7-3|TRBJ1-1|-
TGTGCCAGCAGCTTAACACCGAACACTGAAGCTTTCTTT
CASSLTPNTEAFF
>many|TRBV12-3/TRBV12-4|TRBJ1-1|-
TGTGCCAGCAGAGGTTTCAGTGAAGCTTTCTTT
CASRGFSEAFF
>-|TRBV11-3|TRBJ2-6|-
TGTACCAGCAGCTTAGCAGGGTTTGGGCCTGGGGCCAACGTCCTGACTTTC
CTSSLAGFGPGANVLTF
>-|TRBV2|TRBJ2-7|-
TGTGCCAGCAGTGAACCCCCGGACGAGCAGTACTTC
CASSEPPDEQYF
>-|TRBV21-1|TRBJ2-7|-
TGTGCCTACGTCGGATCCTACGAGCAGTACTTC
CAYVGSYEQYF
>many|TRBV9|TRBJ2-1|-
TGTGCCAGCAGCGCCGTCCCCAGTCCCTACAATGAGCAGTTCTTC
CASSAVPSPYNEQFF
>-|TRBV5-1|TRBJ2-2|-
TGCGCCAGCAGCTTGGCCGCGGGGACGAACACCGGGGAGCTGTTTTTT
CASSLAAGTNTGELFF
>-|TRBV7-9|TRBJ2-3|-
TGTGCCAGCAGCTTAGCGCTTGGAGGGACAGCGGCAGATACGCAGTATTTT
CASSLALGGTAADTQYF
>-|TRBV20-1|TRBJ2-7|TRBD1
TGCAGTGCTAGTGACAGGGTCTCCTACGAGCAGTACTTC
CSASDRVSYEQYF
>-|TRBV29-1|TRBJ2-7|TRBD2
TGCAGCGTTGAGAAGCGGGACCCCTACGAGCAGTACTTC
CSVEKRDPYEQYF
>-|TRBV12-5|TRBJ1-1|TRBD1
TGTGCTAGTGGAACAGGGGTAGAGAACACTGAAGCTTTCTTT
CASGTGVENTEAFF
>-|TRBV28|TRBJ2-5|-
TGTGCCAGCAGTTTACGTAAAGAGACCCAGTACTTC
CASSLRKETQYF
>-|TRBV9|TRBJ1-1|TRBD1
TGTGCCAGCAGCGTAGACTACAGGGGGCGTGTAGCTTTCTTT
CASSVDYRGRVAFF
>-|TRBV29-1|TRBJ1-3|-
TGCAGCGTTGATCGGGACAACGGAAACACCATATATTTT
CSVDRDNGNTIYF
>many|TRBV6-6|TRBJ1-1|-
TGTGCCAGCAGACCCCCTGGCACTGAAGCTTTCTTT
CASRPPGTEAFF
>few|TRBV2|TRBJ2-7|-
TGTGCCAGCGGGTGGGGCCCTATTAAAGATTCCTACGAGCAGTACTTC
CASGWGPIKDSYEQYF
>many|TRBV6-2/TRBV6-3|TRBJ1-5|-
TGTGCCAGCAGTTACCTGGGACCGCGTAATCAGCCCCAGCATTTT
CASSYLGPRNQPQHF
>many|TRBV10-3|TRBJ2-3|TRBD1
TGTGCCATCAGTGACCCCGGGACAGGGGCAGCAGATACGCAGTATTTT
CAISDPGTGAADTQYF
>-|TRBV4-2|TRBJ1-2|TRBD1
TGTGCCAGCAGCCGTGGGACAGGAGGGGACTATGGCTACACCTTC
CASSRGTGGDYGYTF
>many|TRBV19|TRBJ2-5|-
TGTGCCAGTAGGCCGGCAGGCCAAGAGACCCAGTACTTC
CASRPAGQETQYF
>few|TRBV5-1|TRBJ2-7|-
TGCGCCAGCAGCAAATCCAGGGCCACCTACGAGCAGTACTTC
CASSKSRATYEQYF
>-|TRBV15|TRBJ2-7|-
TGTGCCACCAGCAGAGGAGGGGGTTCCTACGAGCAGTACTTC
CATSRGGGSYEQYF
>few|TRBV7-8|TRBJ2-3|-
TGTGCCAGCAGCTTAGATTTAGGGTTAACGCAGTATTTT
CASSLDLGLTQYF
>few|TRBV14|TRBJ1-5|-
TGTGCCAGCAGCCAAGGGTATCAGCCCCAGCATTTT
CASSQGYQPQHF
>many|TRBV11-2|TRBJ2-6|-
TGTGCCAGCAGCCTGGTATCTGGGGCCAACGTCCTGACTTTC
CASSLVSGANVLTF
>-|TRBV7-9|TRBJ1-4|-
TGTGCCAGCCGGTTGAGTCGTGAAAAACTGTTTTTT
CASRLSREKLFF
>few|TRBV30|TRBJ1-2|TRBD1
TGTGCCTGGAGTCCCGGGACAGGTGGCTATGGCTACACCTTC
CAWSPGTGGYGYTF
>many|TRBV5-1|TRBJ2-2|TRBD1
TGCGCCAGCAGCTCCACCGGGACAGCCTTCACCGGGGAGCTGTTTTTT
CASSSTGTAFTGELFF
>-|TRBV20-1|TRBJ2-2|-
TGCAGTGCTAGTCAGTCCACCCCGAACACCGGGGAGCTGTTTTTT
CSASQSTPNTGELFF
>-|TRBV12-3/TRBV12-4|TRBJ2-2|-
TGTGCCAGCAGTCCGGACAGCGTGTACACCGGGGAGCTGTTTTTT
CASSPDSVYTGELFF
>-|TRBV13|TRBJ2-5|-
TGTGCCAGCAGCCCGGTCGGGGGATGGGAGACCCAGTACTTC
CASSPVGGWETQYF
>-|TRBV29-1|TRBJ2-5|-
TGCAGCGTGGGAACAGGGATTTTGGAGACCCAGTACTTC
CSVGTGILETQYF
>many|TRBV24-1|TRBJ2-3|-
TGTGCCACCAGTGACCCATCCGGGAGTACAGATACGCAGTATTTT
CATSDPSGSTDTQYF
>-|TRBV30|TRBJ1-5|-
TGTGCCGCGAGGGTCGGGCTCAATCAGCCCCAGCATTTT
CAARVGLNQPQHF
>-|TRBV10-3|TRBJ2-7|TRBD1
TGTGCCATCAGCCGGGACAGGTCCTACGAGCAGTACTTC
CAISRDRSYEQYF
>many|TRBV3-1|TRBJ2-7|-
TGTGCCAGCGGATTGAGTGGATATCCCTACGAGCAGTACTTC
CASGLSGYPYEQYF
>few|TRBV14|TRBJ1-5|-
TGTGCCAGCAGCCAAGGGCCCAATCAGCCCCAGCATTTT
CASSQGPNQPQHF
>few|TRBV27|TRBJ2-7|-
TGTGCCAGCAATATGAGGGGGAGGGCAGGCGAGCAGTACTTC
CASNMRGRAGEQYF
>few|TRBV29-1|TRBJ1-5|-
TGCAGCGTTAGGCTGACAGACGGTCAGCCCCAGCATTTT
CSVRLTDGQPQHF
>-|TRBV3-1|TRBJ2-7|TRBD2
TGTGCCAGCAGCCAAATTAGCGGGAGTGGAGAGCAGTACTTC
CASSQISGSGEQYF